Below, 6 T cell receptor beta chains from the same sample are listed, as sequenced in a study of T-cell memory formation after mild COVID-19 (dated by TCRdb to the early 2020s). The library was obtained by 5' RACE. For sequencing, an Illumina NovaSeq 6000 was employed. TCRdb reprocessed the public reads (quality trimming at Q25 with fastp, clone calling with MiXCR) and kept in-frame beta chains. One record per CDR3 amino acid sequence lists the most common genes and DNA. This sample gives about 390,000 distinct CDR3 sequences in total; roughly 15% of them show up just once. The ten most abundant clones make up roughly a fifth of the sample. Material: PBMCs or a T cell subset sorted from them (not recorded which). The receptors stem from a man in his late teens or twenties who had mild COVID-19 (a few samples of this study predate the infection). The sample titles of this study are shuffled in the database, so cell type and time point are left out; the donor was told from shared clones.

The J gene is TRBJ1-5, the V gene TRBV29-1; D unclear. V was cut by 4 bases and J by 0 bases, with 10 bases left in between. Per the germline V gene, CDR1 is SQVTM and CDR2 is ANQGSEA. The CDR3 has 14 residues. CDR3 in DNA: TGCAGCGTTGGGTGGACGAATAGCAATCAGCCCCAGCATTTT. It encodes CSVGWTNSNQPQHF.

The sample holds a few counts of this clonotype. The rearrangement links TRBV4-3 to TRBJ1-2, with D perhaps matching TRBD1 (6 bases). Germline V gene sequence: CDR1 LGHNA, CDR2 YSLEER. The CDR3 loop spans 13 amino acids. Trimming took 8 bases from V and 4 from J, leaving 14 bases between them. DNA for the CDR3: TGCGCCAGCGGAACAGGGTGGGGCTATGGCTACACCTTC. This translates into CASGTGWGYGYTF.

V gene TRBV5-1 combines with J gene TRBJ1-1, with TRBD1 identical over 7 bases. Germline V gives CDR1 SGHRS, CDR2 YFSETQ. The CDR3 has 16 residues. After removal of 7 bases from V and 3 bases from J, the junction contained 15 bases not matched to a gene. CDR3 residues: CASSRQGSMTDTEAFF. The CDR3 nucleotides read TGCGCCAGCTCCCGACAGGGTTCAATGACGGACACTGAAGCTTTCTTT.

This chain links TRBV6-1 with TRBJ1-1, with D unclear. The germline V gene encodes CDR1 MNHNS and CDR2 SASEGT. Trimming cost V 0 bases and J 4 bases, with 15 bases left between them. This CDR3 has 16 amino acids. CDR3 loop: CASSEAIGRQATEAFF. The CDR3 coding sequence is TGTGCCAGCAGTGAAGCCATAGGCCGGCAGGCCACTGAAGCTTTCTTT.

The chain recombines TRBV6-5 with TRBJ2-3; D might be TRBD2 (6 bases). Germline V lookup: CDR1 MNHEY, CDR2 SVGAGI. CDR3 length equals 15 residues. Trimming removed 3 bases at V and 2 bases at J, with 12 bases between. DNA of the CDR3: TGTGCCAGCAGTTATTCGACGGGGGTCACAGATACGCAGTATTTT. Its protein product is CASSYSTGVTDTQYF.

This clonotype was found a few times. This chain uses TRBV11-2 with TRBJ2-5, with D uncertain. Germline CDR1 SGHAT, CDR2 FQNNGV. V shed 3 bases and J shed 4 bases, with 18 bases lying between them. The CDR3 extends over 16 amino acids. The CDR3 DNA reads as TGTGCCAGCAGCTTCCGGGCCCCAAACCCCCCAGAGACCCAGTACTTC. This translates into CASSFRAPNPPETQYF. Full variable domain (rest looked up from reference TRBV11-2 and TRBJ2-5): EAGVAQSPRYKIIEKRQSVAFWCNPISGHATLYWYQQILGQGPKLLIQFQNNGVVDDSQLPKDRFSAERLKGVDSTLKIQPAKLEDSAVYLCASSFRAPNPPETQYFGPGTRLLVL.